This is a list of T cell receptor beta chains from one sample in a study of blood T cell repertoires in COVID-19. Assay: immunoSEQ multiplex PCR; the TCRdb copy retains only in-frame clones and omits some. The sample records over 85,000 clones, 70% to 85% being singletons. Input material: peripheral blood. All receptors derive from a woman of 80 years or more with COVID-19, enrolled during active disease. Each CDR3 is given with its conserved first and last residue.

v_gene: TRBV12-3/TRBV12-4
j_gene: TRBJ1-3
CDR3aa: CASSLTGSIYF

v_gene: TRBV7-9
j_gene: TRBJ2-2
CDR3aa: CASSPSWGPNTGELFF

v_gene: TRBV2
j_gene: TRBJ2-2
CDR3aa: CASSWTSQAGELFF

v_gene: TRBV2
j_gene: TRBJ1-2
CDR3aa: CASSLGTGGYTF

v_gene: TRBV28
j_gene: TRBJ1-6
CDR3aa: CASSLSSYNSPLHF

v_gene: TRBV18
j_gene: TRBJ1-2
CDR3aa: CASSPPLGGASGYTF

v_gene: TRBV3-1/TRBV3-2
j_gene: TRBJ2-3
CDR3aa: CASSQGRRLAGGRDTQYF

v_gene: TRBV3-1/TRBV3-2
j_gene: TRBJ2-7
CDR3aa: CASSQGPTYEQYF

v_gene: TRBV5-6
j_gene: TRBJ2-2
CDR3aa: CASSLRSGGLTGELFF

v_gene: TRBV12-3/TRBV12-4
j_gene: TRBJ2-7
CDR3aa: CASSDRAKQYF

v_gene: TRBV18
j_gene: TRBJ2-5
CDR3aa: CASSPLSGLETQYF

v_gene: TRBV5-1
j_gene: TRBJ2-5
CDR3aa: CASSLWTQETQYF

v_gene: TRBV11-3
j_gene: TRBJ2-1
CDR3aa: CASSFRDRGYNEQFF

v_gene: TRBV12-3/TRBV12-4
j_gene: TRBJ2-7
CDR3aa: CASSDRGSRYF

v_gene: TRBV2
j_gene: TRBJ1-3
CDR3aa: CASSSRQFSYNTIYF

v_gene: TRBV7-2
j_gene: TRBJ1-1
CDR3aa: CASRTGGAGTEAFF